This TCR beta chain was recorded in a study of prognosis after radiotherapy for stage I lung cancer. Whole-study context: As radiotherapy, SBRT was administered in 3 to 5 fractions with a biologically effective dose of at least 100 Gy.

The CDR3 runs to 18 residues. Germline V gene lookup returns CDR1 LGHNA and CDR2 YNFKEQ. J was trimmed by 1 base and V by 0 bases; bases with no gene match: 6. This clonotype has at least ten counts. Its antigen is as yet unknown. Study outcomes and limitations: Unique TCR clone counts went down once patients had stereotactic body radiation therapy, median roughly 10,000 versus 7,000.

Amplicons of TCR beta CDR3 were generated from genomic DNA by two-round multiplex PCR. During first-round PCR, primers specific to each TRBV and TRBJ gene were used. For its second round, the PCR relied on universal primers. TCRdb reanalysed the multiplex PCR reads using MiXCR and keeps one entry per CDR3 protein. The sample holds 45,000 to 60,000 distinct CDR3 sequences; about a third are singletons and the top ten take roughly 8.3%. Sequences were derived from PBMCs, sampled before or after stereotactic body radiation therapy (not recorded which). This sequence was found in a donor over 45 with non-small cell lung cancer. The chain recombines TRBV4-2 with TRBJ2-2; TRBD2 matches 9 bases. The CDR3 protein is CASSQDARLAENTGELFF. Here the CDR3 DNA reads TGTGCCAGCAGCCAAGATGCCCGACTAGCGGAGAACACCGGGGAGCTGTTTTTT.